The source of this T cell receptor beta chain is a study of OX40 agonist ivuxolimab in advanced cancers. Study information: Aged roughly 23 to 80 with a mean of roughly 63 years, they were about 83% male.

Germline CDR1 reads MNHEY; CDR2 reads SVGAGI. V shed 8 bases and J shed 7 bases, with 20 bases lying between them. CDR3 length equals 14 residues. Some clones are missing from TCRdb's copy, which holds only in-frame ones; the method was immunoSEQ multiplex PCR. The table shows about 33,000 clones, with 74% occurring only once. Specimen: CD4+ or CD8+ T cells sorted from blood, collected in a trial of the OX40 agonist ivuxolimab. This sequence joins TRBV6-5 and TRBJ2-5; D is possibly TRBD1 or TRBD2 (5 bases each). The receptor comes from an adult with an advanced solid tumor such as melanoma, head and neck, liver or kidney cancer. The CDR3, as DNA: TGTGCCAGCGGGACCGGGACCCCTAAGGGGACCCAGTACTTC. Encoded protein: CASGTGTPKGTQYF.